This TCR beta chain is drawn from a study of CD8 T cells in Susac syndrome. Points on this clonotype: Its target is not known.

The RNA input was roughly 0.45 to 1 ug, and it was reverse transcribed with random hexamers. TCRdb recomputed calls from the immunoSEQ multiplex PCR reads with MiXCR, one row per CDR3 protein. The data hold around 150,000 distinct CDR3 sequences, with 90% to 95% observed a single time. Germline CDR1 reads MNHEY; CDR2 reads SVGAGI. This CDR3 is 14 amino acids long. The V and J ends lost 6 bases and 4 bases, in that order; junction bases with no gene match: 7. General study results and limits: Individuals included in the TCR sequencing and HLA analysis were acknowledged by the study to be relatively few in number.

The receptor's source is a human donor with multiple sclerosis. V and J are TRBV6-5 and TRBJ2-7; TRBD2 matches 9 bases. Sequences were obtained from CD4+ T cells from PBMCs. The CDR3 nucleotides read TGTGCCAGCAGGGTTAGCGGGGGAATTTACGAGCAGTACTTC. This sequence encodes CASRVSGGIYEQYF.